The sequence of this T cell receptor beta chain was determined in a study of T cell changes during pregnancy in multiple sclerosis. The germline gives CDR1 SEHNR, CDR2 FQNEAQ (reference sequence). This CDR3 has 14 amino acids. V shed 5 bases and J shed 2 bases, with 10 bases lying between them. Clones were sequenced by immunoSEQ multiplex PCR, and TCRdb holds only the in-frame ones, with some missing. There are 90,000 to 120,000 clones in the sample; approximately 94% occur only once, and 0.9% lies in the top ten. This sequence joins TRBV7-9 and TRBJ1-5; tentative D call: TRBD1 (5 bases). This specimen consisted of peripheral blood, obtained before pregnancy. This receptor was obtained from a female donor with multiple sclerosis, enrolled in a pregnancy study. CDR3 sequence (DNA): TGTGCCAGCAGCGCAGGGTGGGGCAATCAGCCCCAGCATTTT. This codes for CASSAGWGNQPQHF.